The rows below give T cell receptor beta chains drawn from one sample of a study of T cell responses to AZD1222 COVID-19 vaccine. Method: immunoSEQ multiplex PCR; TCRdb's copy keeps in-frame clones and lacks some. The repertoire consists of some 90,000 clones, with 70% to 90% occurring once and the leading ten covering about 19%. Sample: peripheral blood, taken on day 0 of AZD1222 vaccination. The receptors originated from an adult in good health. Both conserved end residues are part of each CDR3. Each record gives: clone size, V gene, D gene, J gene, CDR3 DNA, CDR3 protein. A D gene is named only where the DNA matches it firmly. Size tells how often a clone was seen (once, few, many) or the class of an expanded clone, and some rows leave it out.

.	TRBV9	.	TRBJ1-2	TGTGCCAGCAGCGAACAAAGCCGGGGACCTAACTATGGCTACACCTTC	CASSEQSRGPNYGYTF
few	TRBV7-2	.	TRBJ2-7	TGTGCCAGCAGCTTAGGCCCGGGTTCCTACGAGCAGTACTTC	CASSLGPGSYEQYF
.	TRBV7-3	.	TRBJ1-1	TGTGCCAGCAGCCTCGACATGAACACTGAAGCTTTCTTT	CASSLDMNTEAFF
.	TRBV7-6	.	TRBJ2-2	TGTGCCAGCAGCTTAGGACCAACCTCCACCGGGGAGCTGTTTTTT	CASSLGPTSTGELFF
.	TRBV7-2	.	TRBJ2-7	TGTGCCAGCAGCTTACCGGGACCATCCTACGAGCAGTACTTC	CASSLPGPSYEQYF
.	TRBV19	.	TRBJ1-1	TGTGCCAGTAGTATAGCAGGGGATGGGGCTGAAGCTTTCTTT	CASSIAGDGAEAFF
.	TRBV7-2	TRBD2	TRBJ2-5	TGTGCCAGCAGCTTAGCGGGACTAGCGGGAGAAGAGACCCAGTACTTC	CASSLAGLAGEETQYF
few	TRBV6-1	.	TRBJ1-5	TGTGCCAGCAGTGAGGGCTATAGCAATCAGCCCCAGCATTTT	CASSEGYSNQPQHF
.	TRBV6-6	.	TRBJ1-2	TGTGCCAGCAGCCCTACTACTTATGGCTACACCTTC	CASSPTTYGYTF
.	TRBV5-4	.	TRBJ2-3	TGTGCCAGCAGCTTGGTAGGAGGGCGGGAAGATACGCAGTATTTT	CASSLVGGREDTQYF
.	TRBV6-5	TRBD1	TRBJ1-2	TGTGCCACCCCAGGACAGGGGGCCTATGGCTACACCTTC	CATPGQGAYGYTF
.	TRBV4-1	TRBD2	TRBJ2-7	TGCGCCAGCAGCCAAGATCTAGCGGGATCCTATTACGAGCAGTACTTC	CASSQDLAGSYYEQYF
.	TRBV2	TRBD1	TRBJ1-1	TGTGCCAGCACCTACGCAGGGGGGAACACTGAAGCTTTCTTT	CASTYAGGNTEAFF
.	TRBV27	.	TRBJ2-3	TGTGCCAGCGGATTCCCTCCCGGGGCTAGCACAGATACGCAGTATTTT	CASGFPPGASTDTQYF
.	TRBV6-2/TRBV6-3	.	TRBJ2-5	TGTGCCAGCAGTTACGCCCGGGACACCCCAACCCAGTACTTC	CASSYARDTPTQYF
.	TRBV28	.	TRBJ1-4	TGTGCCTGCTTCCGGAGGGGGTTCGAAAAACTGTTTTTT	CACFRRGFEKLFF